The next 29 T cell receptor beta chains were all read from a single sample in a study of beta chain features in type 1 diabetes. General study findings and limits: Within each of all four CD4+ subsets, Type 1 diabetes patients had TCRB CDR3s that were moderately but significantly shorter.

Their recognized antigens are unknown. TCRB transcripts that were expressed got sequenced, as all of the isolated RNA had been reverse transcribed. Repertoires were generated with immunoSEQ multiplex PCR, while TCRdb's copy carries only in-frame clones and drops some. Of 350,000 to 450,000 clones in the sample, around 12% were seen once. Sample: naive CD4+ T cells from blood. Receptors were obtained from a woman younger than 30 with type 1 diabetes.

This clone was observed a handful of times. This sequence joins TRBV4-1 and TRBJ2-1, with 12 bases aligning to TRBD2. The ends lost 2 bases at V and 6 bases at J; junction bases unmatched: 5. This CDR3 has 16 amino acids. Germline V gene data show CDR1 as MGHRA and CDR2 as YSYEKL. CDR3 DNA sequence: TGCGCCAGCAGCCAACCGACTAGCGGGAGCGCCAATGAGCAGTTCTTC. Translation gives CASSQPTSGSANEQFF.

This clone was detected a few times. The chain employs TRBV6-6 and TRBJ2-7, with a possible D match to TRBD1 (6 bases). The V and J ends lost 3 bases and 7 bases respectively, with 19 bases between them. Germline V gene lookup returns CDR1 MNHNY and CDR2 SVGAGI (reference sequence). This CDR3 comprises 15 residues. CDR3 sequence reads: CASSYDARSRGEQYF. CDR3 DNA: TGTGCCAGCAGTTATGATGCGAGGTCCAGGGGAGAGCAGTACTTC.

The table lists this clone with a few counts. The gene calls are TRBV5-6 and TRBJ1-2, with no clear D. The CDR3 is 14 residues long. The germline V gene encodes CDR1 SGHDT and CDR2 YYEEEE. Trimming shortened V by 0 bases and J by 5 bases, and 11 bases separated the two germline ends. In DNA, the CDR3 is TGTGCCAGCAGCTTGGGGCCTCAACTATATGGCTACACCTTC. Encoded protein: CASSLGPQLYGYTF.

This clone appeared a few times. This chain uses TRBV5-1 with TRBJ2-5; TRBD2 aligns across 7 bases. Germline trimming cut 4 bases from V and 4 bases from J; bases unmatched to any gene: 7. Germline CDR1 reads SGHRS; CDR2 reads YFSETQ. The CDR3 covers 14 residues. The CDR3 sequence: CASSERGDPETQYF. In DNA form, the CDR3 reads TGCGCCAGCAGCGAACGGGGGGATCCAGAGACCCAGTACTTC.

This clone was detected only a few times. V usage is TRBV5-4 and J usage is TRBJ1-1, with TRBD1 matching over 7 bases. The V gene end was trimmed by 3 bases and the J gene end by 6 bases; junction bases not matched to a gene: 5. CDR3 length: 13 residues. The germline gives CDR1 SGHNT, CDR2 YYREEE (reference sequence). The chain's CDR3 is CASSSRDSSEAFF. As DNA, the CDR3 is TGTGCCAGCAGCTCCCGGGACAGCTCTGAAGCTTTCTTT.

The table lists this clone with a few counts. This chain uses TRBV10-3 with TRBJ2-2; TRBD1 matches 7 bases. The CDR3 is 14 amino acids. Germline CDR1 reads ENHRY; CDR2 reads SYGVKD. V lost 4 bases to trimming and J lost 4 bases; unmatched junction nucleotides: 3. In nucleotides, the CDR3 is TGTGCCATCAGTGGGGGACAGCCCACCGGGGAGCTGTTTTTT. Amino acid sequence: CAISGGQPTGELFF.

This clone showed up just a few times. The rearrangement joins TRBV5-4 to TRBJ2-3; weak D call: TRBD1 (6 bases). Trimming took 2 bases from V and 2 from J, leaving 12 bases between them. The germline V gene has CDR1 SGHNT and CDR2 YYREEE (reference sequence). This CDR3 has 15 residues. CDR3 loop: CASSFQGPDTDTQYF. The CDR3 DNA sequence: TGTGCCAGCAGCTTCCAGGGGCCGGACACAGATACGCAGTATTTT.

CDR3 loop: CASSLVQGDYNEQFF. The DNA of the CDR3 is TGCGCCAGCAGCTTGGTTCAGGGGGACTACAATGAGCAGTTCTTC. This rearrangement joins TRBV5-1 to TRBJ2-1, with TRBD1 identical over 7 bases. Germline-derived CDR1 and CDR2 are SGHRS and YFSETQ. The trim removed 0 bases at V and 3 bases at J, leaving 3 bases unmatched. The CDR3 sequence is 15 residues long.

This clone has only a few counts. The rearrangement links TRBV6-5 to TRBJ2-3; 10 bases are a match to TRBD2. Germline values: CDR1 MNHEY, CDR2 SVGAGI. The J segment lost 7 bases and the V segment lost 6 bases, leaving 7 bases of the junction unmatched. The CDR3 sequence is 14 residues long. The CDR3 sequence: CASRPSGGVNTQYF. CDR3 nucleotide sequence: TGTGCCAGCAGGCCTAGCGGGGGCGTCAATACGCAGTATTTT.

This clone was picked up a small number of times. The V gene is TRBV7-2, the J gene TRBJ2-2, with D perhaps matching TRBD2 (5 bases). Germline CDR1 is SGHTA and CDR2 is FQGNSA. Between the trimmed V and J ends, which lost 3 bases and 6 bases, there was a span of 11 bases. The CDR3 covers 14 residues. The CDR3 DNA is TGTGCCAGCAGCTTCGAGGGTTTGCCCGGGGAGCTGTTTTTT. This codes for CASSFEGLPGELFF.

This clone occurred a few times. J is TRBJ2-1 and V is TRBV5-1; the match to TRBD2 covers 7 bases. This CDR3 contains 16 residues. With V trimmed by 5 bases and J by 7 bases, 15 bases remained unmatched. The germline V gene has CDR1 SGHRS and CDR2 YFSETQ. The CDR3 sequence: CASRPSGTPVGNEQFF. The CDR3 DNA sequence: TGCGCCAGCAGACCGAGCGGGACCCCCGTGGGGAATGAGCAGTTCTTC.

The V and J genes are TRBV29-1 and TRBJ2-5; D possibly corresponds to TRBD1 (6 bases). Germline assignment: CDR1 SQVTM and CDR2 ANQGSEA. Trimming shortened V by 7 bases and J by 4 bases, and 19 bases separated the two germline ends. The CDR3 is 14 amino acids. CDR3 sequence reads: CSAREGVGGETQYF. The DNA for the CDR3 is TGCAGCGCCCGTGAGGGGGTTGGGGGAGAGACCCAGTACTTC.

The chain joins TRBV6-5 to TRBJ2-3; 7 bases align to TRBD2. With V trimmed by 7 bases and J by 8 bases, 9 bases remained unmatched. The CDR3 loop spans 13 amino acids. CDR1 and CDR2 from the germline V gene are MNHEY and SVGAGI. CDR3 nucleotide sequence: TGTGCCAGCACGGGGCGGGGGAGGCGTACGCAGTATTTT. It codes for CASTGRGRRTQYF.

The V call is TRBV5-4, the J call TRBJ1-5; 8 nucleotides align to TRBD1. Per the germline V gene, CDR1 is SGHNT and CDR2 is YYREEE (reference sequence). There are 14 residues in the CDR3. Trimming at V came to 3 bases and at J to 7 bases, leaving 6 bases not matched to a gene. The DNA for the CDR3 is TGTGCCAGCAGCTCAGGGGGCGCAAGCCAGCCCCAGCATTTT. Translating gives CASSSGGASQPQHF.

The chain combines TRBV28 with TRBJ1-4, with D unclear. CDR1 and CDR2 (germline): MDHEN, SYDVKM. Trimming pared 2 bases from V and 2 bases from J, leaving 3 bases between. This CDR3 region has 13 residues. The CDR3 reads CASSLPTNEKLFF. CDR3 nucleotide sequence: TGTGCCAGCAGTTTACCGACTAATGAAAAACTGTTTTTT.

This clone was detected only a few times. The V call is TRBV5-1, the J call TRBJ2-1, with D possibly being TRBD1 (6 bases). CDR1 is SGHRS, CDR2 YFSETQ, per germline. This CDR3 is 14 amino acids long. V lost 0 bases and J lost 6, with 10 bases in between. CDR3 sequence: CASSLAGQSNEQFF. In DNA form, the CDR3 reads TGCGCCAGCAGCTTGGCCGGACAGTCCAATGAGCAGTTCTTC.

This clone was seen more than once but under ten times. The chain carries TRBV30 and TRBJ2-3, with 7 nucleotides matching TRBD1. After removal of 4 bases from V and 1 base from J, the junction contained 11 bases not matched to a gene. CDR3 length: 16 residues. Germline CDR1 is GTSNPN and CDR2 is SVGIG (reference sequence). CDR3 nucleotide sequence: TGTGCCTGGACCTCCGGGACAGACCTTGGCACAGATACGCAGTATTTT. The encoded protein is CAWTSGTDLGTDTQYF.

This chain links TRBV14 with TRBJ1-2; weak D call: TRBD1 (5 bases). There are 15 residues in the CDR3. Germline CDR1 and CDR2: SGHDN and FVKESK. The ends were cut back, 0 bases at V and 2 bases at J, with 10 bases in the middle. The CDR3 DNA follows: TGTGCCAGCAGCCAAGATCTGTGGACAAACTATGGCTACACCTTC. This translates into CASSQDLWTNYGYTF.

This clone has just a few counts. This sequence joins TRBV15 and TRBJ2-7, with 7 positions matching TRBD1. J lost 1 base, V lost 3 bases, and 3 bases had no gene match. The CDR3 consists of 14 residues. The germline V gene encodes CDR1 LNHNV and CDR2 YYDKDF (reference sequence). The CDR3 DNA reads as TGTGCCACCAGCAGGGACAGGTTATCCTACGAGCAGTACTTC. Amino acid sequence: CATSRDRLSYEQYF.

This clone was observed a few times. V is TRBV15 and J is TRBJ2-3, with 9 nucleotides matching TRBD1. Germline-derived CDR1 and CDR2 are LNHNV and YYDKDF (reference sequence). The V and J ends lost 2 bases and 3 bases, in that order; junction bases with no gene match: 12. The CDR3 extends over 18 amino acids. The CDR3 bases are TGTGCCACCAGCAGATCGATCCCGGCCGGGACAGGGACAGATACGCAGTATTTT. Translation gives CATSRSIPAGTGTDTQYF.

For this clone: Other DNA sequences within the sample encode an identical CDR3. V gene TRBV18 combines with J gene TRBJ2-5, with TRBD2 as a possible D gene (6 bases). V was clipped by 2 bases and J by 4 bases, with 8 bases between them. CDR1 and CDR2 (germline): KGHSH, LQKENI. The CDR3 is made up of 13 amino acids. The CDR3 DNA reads TGTGCCAGCTCACCAGGCGGGGTAGAGACCCAGTACTTC. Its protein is CASSPGGVETQYF.

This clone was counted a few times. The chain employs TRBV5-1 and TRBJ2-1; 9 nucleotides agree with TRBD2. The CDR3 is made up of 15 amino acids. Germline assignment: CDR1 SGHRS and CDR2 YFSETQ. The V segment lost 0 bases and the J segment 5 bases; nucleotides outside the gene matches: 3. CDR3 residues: CASSLGLAGNNEQFF. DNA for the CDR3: TGCGCCAGCAGCTTGGGGCTAGCGGGGAACAATGAGCAGTTCTTC.

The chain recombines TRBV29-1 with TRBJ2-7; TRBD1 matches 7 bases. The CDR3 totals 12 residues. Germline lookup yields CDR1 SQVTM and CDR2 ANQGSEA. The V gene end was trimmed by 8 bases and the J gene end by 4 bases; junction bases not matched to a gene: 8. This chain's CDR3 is CSSQTGPYEQYF. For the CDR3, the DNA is TGCAGCTCCCAGACAGGGCCTTACGAGCAGTACTTC.

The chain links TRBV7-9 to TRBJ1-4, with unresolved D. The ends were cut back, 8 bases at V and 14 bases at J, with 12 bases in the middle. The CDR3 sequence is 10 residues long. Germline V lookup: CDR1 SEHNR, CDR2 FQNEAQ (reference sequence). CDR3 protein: CASGGERLFF. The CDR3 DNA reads TGTGCCAGCGGCGGGGAACGGCTGTTTTTT.

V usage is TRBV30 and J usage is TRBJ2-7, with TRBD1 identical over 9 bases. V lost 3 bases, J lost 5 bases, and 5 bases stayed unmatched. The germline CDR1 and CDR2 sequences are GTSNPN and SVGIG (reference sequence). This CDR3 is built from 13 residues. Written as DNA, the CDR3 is TGTGCCTGGAGGCGGGACAGGGCTGACGAGCAGTACTTC. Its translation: CAWRRDRADEQYF.

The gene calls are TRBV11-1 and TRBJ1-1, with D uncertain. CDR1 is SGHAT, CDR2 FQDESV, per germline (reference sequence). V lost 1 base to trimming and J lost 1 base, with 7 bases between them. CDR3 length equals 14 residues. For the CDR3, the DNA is TGTGCCAGCAGCTTAGGACTATCGAACACTGAAGCTTTCTTT. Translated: CASSLGLSNTEAFF.

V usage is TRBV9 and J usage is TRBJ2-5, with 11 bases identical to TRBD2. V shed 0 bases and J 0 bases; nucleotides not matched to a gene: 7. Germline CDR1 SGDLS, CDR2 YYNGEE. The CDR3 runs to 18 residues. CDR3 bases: TGTGCCAGCAGCGTAGTCGGTAGCGGGGGGGCCAACCAAGAGACCCAGTACTTC. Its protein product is CASSVVGSGGANQETQYF.

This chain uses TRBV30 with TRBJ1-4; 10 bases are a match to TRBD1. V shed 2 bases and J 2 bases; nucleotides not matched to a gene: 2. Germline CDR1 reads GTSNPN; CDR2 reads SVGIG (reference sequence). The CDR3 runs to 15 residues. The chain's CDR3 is CAWSQGQGTNEKLFF. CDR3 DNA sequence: TGTGCCTGGAGTCAGGGACAGGGGACTAATGAAAAACTGTTTTTT.

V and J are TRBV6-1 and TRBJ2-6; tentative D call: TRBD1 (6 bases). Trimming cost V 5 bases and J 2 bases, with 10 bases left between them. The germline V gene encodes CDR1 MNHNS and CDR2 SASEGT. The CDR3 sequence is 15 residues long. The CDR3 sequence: CASSQGTTGANVLTF. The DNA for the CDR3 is TGTGCCAGCAGTCAGGGGACAACTGGGGCCAACGTCCTGACTTTC.